This paragraph reports one T cell receptor beta chain. The authors' processing: Amplification from reference gene primers served as the basis for estimated nucleated cell counts. Generated by immunoSEQ multiplex PCR, the TCRdb table keeps only in-frame clones and is missing some. V and J calls and clone size come straight from that table; D and trimming were deduced from the DNA. The sample shows 200,000 to 250,000 clones, approximately 81% of them seen only once. The entry originates in a study of blood T cell repertoires in COVID-19. Across the whole study: From T cells, B-cell-depleted T cells, or PBMCs came the material, which was cDNA or gDNA.

V lost 3 bases to trimming and J lost 2 bases; unmatched junction nucleotides: 8. CDR1 and CDR2 (germline): LNHDA, SQIVND (reference sequence). The CDR3 runs to 16 residues. This rearrangement joins TRBV19 to TRBJ2-7; TRBD1 agrees at 9 bases. This clonotype was obtained from a woman older than 75 with active or convalescent COVID-19. The specimen was peripheral blood. Written as DNA, the CDR3 is TGTGCCAGTAGTATTTTCCTGGGGACAGGGCCCTACGAGCAGTACTTC. Its protein is CASSIFLGTGPYEQYF.